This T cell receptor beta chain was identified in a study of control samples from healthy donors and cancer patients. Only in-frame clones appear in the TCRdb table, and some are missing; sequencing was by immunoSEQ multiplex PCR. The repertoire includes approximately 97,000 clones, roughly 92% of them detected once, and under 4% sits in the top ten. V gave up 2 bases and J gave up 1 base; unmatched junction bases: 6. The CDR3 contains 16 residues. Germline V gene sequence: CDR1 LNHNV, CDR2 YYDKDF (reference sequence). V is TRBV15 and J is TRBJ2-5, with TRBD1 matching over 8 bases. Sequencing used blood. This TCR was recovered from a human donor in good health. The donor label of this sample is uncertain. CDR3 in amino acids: CATSRSGTGLQETQYF. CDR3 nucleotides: TGTGCCACCAGCAGATCCGGGACAGGCCTCCAAGAGACCCAGTACTTC.